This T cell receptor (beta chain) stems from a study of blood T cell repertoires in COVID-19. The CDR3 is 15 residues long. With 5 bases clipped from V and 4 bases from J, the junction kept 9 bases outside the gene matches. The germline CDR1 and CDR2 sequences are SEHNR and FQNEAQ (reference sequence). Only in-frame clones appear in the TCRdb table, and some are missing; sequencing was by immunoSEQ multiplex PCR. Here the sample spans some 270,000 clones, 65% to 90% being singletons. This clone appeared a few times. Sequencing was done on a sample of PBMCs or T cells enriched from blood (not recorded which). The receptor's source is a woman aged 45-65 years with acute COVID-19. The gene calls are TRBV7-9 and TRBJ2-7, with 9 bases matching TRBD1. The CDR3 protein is CASSQSRTGVYEQYF. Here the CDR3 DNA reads TGTGCCAGCAGCCAAAGCAGGACAGGGGTTTACGAGCAGTACTTC.